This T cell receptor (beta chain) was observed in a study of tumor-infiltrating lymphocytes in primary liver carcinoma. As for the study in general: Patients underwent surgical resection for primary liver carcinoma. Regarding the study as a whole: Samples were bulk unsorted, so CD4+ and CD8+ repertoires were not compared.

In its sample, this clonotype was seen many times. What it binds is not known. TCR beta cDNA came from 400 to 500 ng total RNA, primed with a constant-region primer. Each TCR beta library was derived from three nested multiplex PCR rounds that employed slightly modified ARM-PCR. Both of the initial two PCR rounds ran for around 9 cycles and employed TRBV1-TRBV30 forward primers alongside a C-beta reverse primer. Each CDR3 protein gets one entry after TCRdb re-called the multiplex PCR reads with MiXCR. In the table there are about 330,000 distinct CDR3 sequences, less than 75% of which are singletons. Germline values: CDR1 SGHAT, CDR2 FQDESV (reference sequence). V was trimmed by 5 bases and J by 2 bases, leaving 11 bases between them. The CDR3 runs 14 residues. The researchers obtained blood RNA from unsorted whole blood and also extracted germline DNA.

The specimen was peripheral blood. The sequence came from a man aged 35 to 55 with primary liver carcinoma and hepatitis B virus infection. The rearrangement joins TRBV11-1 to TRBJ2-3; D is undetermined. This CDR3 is CASSVGVHTDTQYF. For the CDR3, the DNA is TGTGCCAGCAGCGTTGGGGTCCACACAGATACGCAGTATTTT.